The clone carrying this T cell receptor beta chain has more than one count but fewer than ten. Documented time point: newly diagnosed GD, antithyroid drugs for less than 3 months. Generation of the TCR library employed RNA extracted from PBMCs. V dropped 7 bases and J dropped 0 bases, with 13 bases sitting between them. This CDR3 has 15 amino acids. Germline assignment: CDR1 LNHDA and CDR2 SQIVND (reference sequence). These data are taken from a study of regulatory T cells in long-lasting Graves disease. Researchers made TCR beta libraries by using iRepertoire HTBI primers and running Arm-PCR on CDR3 regions. TCRdb re-called the multiplex PCR reads through MiXCR, storing one row per CDR3 protein. The table records around 450,000 distinct CDR3 sequences, about 15% of them present only once. The same sample was also used in a study of T cells in Graves' hyperthyroidism and ophthalmopathy.

This chain links TRBV19 with TRBJ1-3, with D uncertain. The sequencing here drew on peripheral blood mononuclear cells (PBMCs), taken at new diagnosis, from a patient treated with antithyroid drugs. This sequence was found in a middle-aged woman with Graves disease. CDR3 loop: CASTIESASGNTIYF. The CDR3 DNA reads TGTGCCAGTACCATCGAGTCGGCCTCTGGAAACACCATATATTTT.